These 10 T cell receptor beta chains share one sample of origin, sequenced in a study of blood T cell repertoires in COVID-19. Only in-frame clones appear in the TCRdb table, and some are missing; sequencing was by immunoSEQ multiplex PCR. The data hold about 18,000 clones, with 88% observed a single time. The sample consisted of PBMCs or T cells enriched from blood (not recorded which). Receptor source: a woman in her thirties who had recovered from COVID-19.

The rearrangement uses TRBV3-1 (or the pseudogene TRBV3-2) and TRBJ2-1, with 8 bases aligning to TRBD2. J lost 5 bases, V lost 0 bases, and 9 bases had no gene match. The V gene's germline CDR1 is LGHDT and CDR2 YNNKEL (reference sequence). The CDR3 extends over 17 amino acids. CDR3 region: CASSQDRLAGNNNEQFF. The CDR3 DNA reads TGTGCCAGCAGCCAAGATAGGCTAGCGGGTAATAACAATGAGCAGTTCTTC.

CDR3 residues: CASSPRLTSGIHEQYF. CDR3 DNA sequence: TGTGCCAGCAGCCCCCGGTTGACTAGCGGGATCCACGAGCAGTACTTC. The V gene is TRBV9, the J gene TRBJ2-7; TRBD2 agrees at 11 bases. The CDR3 totals 16 residues. Trimming at V came to 4 bases and at J to 5 bases, leaving 11 bases not matched to a gene. Germline lookup yields CDR1 SGDLS and CDR2 YYNGEE.

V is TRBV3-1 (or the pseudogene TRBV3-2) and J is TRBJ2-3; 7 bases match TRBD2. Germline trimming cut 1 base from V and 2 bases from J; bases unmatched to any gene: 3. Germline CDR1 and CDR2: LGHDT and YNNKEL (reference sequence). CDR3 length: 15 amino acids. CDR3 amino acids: CASSQVGGITDTQYF. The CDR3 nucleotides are TGTGCCAGCAGCCAAGTCGGGGGGATCACAGATACGCAGTATTTT.

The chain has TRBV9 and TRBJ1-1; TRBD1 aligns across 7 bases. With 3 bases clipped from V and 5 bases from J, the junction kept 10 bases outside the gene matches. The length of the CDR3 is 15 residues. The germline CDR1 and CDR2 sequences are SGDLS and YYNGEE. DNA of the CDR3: TGTGCCAGCAGCGCCCATGAGACAGGGACAACTGAAGCTTTCTTT. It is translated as CASSAHETGTTEAFF.

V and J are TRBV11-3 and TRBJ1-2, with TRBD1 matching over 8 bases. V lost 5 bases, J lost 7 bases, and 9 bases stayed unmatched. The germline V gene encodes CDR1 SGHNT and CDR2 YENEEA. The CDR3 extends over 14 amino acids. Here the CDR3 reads CASSLDRTGSGYTF. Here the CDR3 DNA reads TGTGCCAGCAGCCTCGACCGGACAGGGTCTGGCTACACCTTC.

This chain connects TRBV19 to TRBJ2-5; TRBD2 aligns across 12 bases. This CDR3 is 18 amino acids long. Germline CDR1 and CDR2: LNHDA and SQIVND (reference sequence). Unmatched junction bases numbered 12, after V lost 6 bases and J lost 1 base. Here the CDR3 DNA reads TGTGCCAGTAGAAAAGGTAGACTAGCGGGGGCCTTCCAAGAGACCCAGTACTTC. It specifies CASRKGRLAGAFQETQYF. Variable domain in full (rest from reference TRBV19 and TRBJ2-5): DGGITQSPKYLFRKEGQNVTLSCEQNLNHDAMYWYRQDPGQGLRLIYYSQIVNDFQKGDIAEGYSVSREKKESFPLTVTSAQKNPTAFYLCASRKGRLAGAFQETQYFGPGTRLLVL.

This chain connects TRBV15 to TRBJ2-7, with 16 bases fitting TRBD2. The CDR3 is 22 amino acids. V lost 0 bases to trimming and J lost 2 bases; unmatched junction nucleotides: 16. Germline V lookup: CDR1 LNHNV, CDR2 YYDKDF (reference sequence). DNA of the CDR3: TGTGCCACCAGCAGAGATTTATACCAAACGGGACTAGCGGGGGGGCGAACCTACGAGCAGTACTTC. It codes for CATSRDLYQTGLAGGRTYEQYF.

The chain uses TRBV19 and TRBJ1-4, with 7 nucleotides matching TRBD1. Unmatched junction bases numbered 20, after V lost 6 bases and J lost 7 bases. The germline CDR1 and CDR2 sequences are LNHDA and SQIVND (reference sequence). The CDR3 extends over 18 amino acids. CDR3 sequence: CASSPPGQRQVVGEKLFF. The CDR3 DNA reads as TGTGCCAGTAGCCCCCCGGGACAGAGGCAGGTTGTAGGTGAAAAACTGTTTTTT.

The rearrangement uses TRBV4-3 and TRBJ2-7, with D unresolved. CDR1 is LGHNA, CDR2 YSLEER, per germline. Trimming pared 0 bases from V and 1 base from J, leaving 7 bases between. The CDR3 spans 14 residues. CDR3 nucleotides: TGCGCCAGCAGCCAAGAGGCAGATTCCTACGAGCAGTACTTC. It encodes CASSQEADSYEQYF.

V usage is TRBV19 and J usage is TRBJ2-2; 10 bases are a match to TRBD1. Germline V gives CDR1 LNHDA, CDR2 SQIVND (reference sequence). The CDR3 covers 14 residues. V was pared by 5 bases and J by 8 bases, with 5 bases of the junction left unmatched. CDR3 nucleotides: TGTGCCAGTAGTCCTAGACAGGGGGCAGGGGAGCTGTTTTTT. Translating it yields CASSPRQGAGELFF.